The entry below describes one TCR beta chain. This clone's antigen is unknown. Base qualities are not provided; no much larger clone lies one nucleotide away. This sample was included in a study of control samples from healthy donors and cancer patients (dated by TCRdb to 2020 to 2022). Looking up the germline V gene yields CDR1 MNHEY and CDR2 SVGAGI. The germline ends are 11 bases apart after V is trimmed by 2 bases and J by 7 bases. The CDR3, cysteine through phenylalanine, is 13 amino acids long. Just the 39-base CDR3 DNA is kept, in frame starting at base 1. To prepare the library, the immunoSEQ multiplex PCR assay was applied. What TCRdb holds here is the immuneACCESS table cut down to in-frame rearrangements. Part of the clones is not present; checked against another copy, under half of the missing clones reflect an unresolved V gene, and the others are unexplained. The sample table records approximately 170,000 clones; 90% to 95% of these occur just once. The ten largest clones take up roughly 0.7% of the sample.

The sequence joins TRBV6-5 to TRBJ1-1; the best D guess is TRBD1, with 5 bases matching. Sequenced material: blood. The clonotype was recovered from a woman in her twenties or thirties in good health. At the DNA level, the sequence is TGTGCCAGCAGTTACGGGGCGGGCTATGAAGCTTTCTTT. The resulting protein is CASSYGAGYEAFF.